The rows below give T cell receptor beta chains drawn from one sample of a study of CD8+ T cells in alopecia areata. TCRdb keeps only in-frame clones here, not all; method: immunoSEQ multiplex PCR. The sample lists approximately 99,000 clones; around 59% were seen once. The sample consisted of CD8+ T cells sorted from blood. Every receptor here comes from a human donor in good health. CDR3s include the opening cysteine and the closing phenylalanine or tryptophan. D genes are given only for firm matches. Expanded clones get a size class; other rows say once, few or many, or leave the size out.

>NA|TRBV20-1|NA|TRBJ2-7
TGCAGTGCTAGAGAGATGGAAGAGCAGTACTTC
CSAREMEEQYF
>TRBD2|TRBV6-5|NA|TRBJ2-7
TGTGCCAGCAGTTACGAGCGGGGGGCTACATACGAGCAGTACTTC
CASSYERGATYEQYF
>NA|TRBV6-6|NA|TRBJ1-1
TGTGCCAGCAGCCAGAAGGCAGACTTGAACACTGAAGCTTTCTTT
CASSQKADLNTEAFF
>NA|TRBV29-1|NA|TRBJ2-2
TGCAGCGTTGAAGACGAACAATCCCTCGGCACCGGGGAGCTGTTTTTT
CSVEDEQSLGTGELFF
>NA|TRBV5-6|NA|TRBJ1-6
TGTGCCAGCAGCTTAGATTCGATAAGCTCCTATAATTCACCCCTCCACTTT
CASSLDSISSYNSPLHF
>TRBD2|TRBV7-7|NA|TRBJ2-3
TGTGCTAGCAGCCCGTTAGCGGGGGCTGATAGGAATACGCAGTATTTT
CASSPLAGADRNTQYF
>TRBD2|TRBV13|many|TRBJ2-5
TGTGCCAGCAGCCCCCAGAGGGTAGCGGGGGAAGAGACCCAGTACTTC
CASSPQRVAGEETQYF
>TRBD1|TRBV7-6|few|TRBJ2-4
TGTGCCAGCAGCCCGAGGACAGGGGAAAACATTCAGTACTTC
CASSPRTGENIQYF
>NA|TRBV6-6|NA|TRBJ2-5
TGTGCCAGCAGCCCCAGGGTAGAAGAGACCCAGTACTTC
CASSPRVEETQYF
>NA|TRBV12-5|NA|TRBJ2-4
TGTGCTAGTGGTTTGTTCACACAGGGTGGAAACATTCAGTACTTC
CASGLFTQGGNIQYF
>NA|TRBV29-1|NA|TRBJ2-2
TGCAGCGTTCCCGATTCGGGCGGGGAGCTGTTTTTT
CSVPDSGGELFF
>NA|TRBV5-6|once|TRBJ2-5
TGTGCCAGCAGGGTCCTCGGTGACTATCAAGAGACCCAGTACTTC
CASRVLGDYQETQYF
>TRBD2|TRBV6-5|NA|TRBJ2-5
TGTGCCAGCAGTTACCTGGCGGGGGGGGAGACCCAGTACTTC
CASSYLAGGETQYF
>NA|TRBV30|once|TRBJ2-7
TGTGCCTGGAGTCCCTTGGGGAAAGAGCAGTACTTC
CAWSPLGKEQYF
>TRBD1|TRBV27|few|TRBJ1-1
TGTGCCAGCGGCCAAGGGGACAGGGGAGGAACTGAAGCTTTCTTT
CASGQGDRGGTEAFF
>TRBD1|TRBV4-3|few|TRBJ2-5
TGCGCCAGCAGCCAAGATAACAGGGGAATGAAGACCCAGTACTTC
CASSQDNRGMKTQYF
>NA|TRBV27|NA|TRBJ2-7
TGTGCCACCAGACCGGTGGGGGGCGAGCAGTACTTC
CATRPVGGEQYF
>NA|TRBV16|NA|TRBJ1-6
TGTGCCAGCAGCCAATCTTATGGGGGCAGTTGGTCACCCCTCCACTTT
CASSQSYGGSWSPLHF
>NA|TRBV2|NA|TRBJ2-7
TGTGCCAGCAGTGAAAGGGCGCGCGAGCAGTACTTC
CASSERAREQYF
>NA|TRBV7-9|NA|TRBJ2-5
TGTGCCAGCAGCCGCGGGGGACAGGCTAAAGAGACCCAGTACTTC
CASSRGGQAKETQYF
>TRBD1|TRBV7-9|few|TRBJ1-3
TGTGCCAGCAGCTCCGGGACAGCGAGCTCTGGAAACACCATATATTTT
CASSSGTASSGNTIYF
>NA|TRBV13|NA|TRBJ2-3
TGTGCCAGCAGCCCCAGTCATCCAGATACGCAGTATTTT
CASSPSHPDTQYF
>TRBD1|TRBV5-1|NA|TRBJ2-7
TGCGCCAGCACCGGGACAGGGCGCTACGAGCAGTACTTC
CASTGTGRYEQYF